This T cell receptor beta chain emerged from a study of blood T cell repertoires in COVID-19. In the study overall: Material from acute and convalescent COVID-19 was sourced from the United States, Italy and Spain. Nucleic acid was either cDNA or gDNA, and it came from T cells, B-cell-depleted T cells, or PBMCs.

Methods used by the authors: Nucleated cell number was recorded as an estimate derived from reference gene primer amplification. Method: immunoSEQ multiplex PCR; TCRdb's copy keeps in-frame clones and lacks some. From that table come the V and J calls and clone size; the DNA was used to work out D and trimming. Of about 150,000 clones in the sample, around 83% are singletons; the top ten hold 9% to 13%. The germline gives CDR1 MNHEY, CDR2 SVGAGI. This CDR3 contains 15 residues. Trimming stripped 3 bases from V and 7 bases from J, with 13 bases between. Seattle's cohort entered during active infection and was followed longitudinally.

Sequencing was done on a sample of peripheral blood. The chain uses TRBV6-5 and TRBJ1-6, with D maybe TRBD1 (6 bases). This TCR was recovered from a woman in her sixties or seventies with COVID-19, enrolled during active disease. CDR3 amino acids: CASSYSWQGNSPLHF. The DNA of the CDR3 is TGTGCCAGCAGTTATAGTTGGCAGGGGAATTCACCCCTCCACTTT.